This T cell receptor beta chain was sequenced during a study of control samples from healthy donors and cancer patients. There are 15 residues in the CDR3. Germline V gene sequence: CDR1 GTSNPN, CDR2 SVGIG (reference sequence). With 1 base removed from V and 4 bases from J, the gap between germline ends came to 15 bases. Profiling relied on immunoSEQ multiplex PCR, and the TCRdb table lists in-frame clones only, not all of them. The sample lists roughly 100,000 clones, 88% occurring once. The rearrangement links TRBV30 to TRBJ2-3; TRBD1 might be the D (5 bases). The sample comprised blood. The receptor was derived from a man aged 25 to 45 in good health. CDR3 sequence reads: CAWSEKRGSPDTQYF. The CDR3 DNA follows: TGTGCCTGGAGTGAAAAAAGGGGATCCCCAGATACGCAGTATTTT.